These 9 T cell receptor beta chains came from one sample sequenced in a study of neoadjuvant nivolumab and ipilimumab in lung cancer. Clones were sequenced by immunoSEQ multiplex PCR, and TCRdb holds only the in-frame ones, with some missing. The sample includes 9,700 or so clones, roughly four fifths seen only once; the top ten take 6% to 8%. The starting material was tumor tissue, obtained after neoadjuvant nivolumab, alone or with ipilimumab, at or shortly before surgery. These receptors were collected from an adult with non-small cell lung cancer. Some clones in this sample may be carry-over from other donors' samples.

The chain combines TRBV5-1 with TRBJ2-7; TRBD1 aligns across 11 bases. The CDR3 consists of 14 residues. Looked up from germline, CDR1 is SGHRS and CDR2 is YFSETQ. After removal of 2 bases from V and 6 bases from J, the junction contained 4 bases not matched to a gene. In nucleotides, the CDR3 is TGCGCCAGCAGCTTCGGGACAGGGGGTCGCGAGCAGTACTTC. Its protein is CASSFGTGGREQYF.

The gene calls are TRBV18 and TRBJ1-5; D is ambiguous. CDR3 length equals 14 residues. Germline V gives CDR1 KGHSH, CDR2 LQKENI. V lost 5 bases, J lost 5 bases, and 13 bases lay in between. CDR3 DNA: TGTGCCAGCTCAAAAGGTGTTGGGGATCAGCCCCAGCATTTT. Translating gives CASSKGVGDQPQHF.

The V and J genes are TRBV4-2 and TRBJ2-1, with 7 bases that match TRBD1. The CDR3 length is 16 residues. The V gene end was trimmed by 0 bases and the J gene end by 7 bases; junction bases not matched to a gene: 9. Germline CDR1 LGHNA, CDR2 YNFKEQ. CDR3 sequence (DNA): TGTGCCAGCAGCCAAGAAACGTCGACAGGGTTGAATGAGCAGTTCTTC. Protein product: CASSQETSTGLNEQFF.

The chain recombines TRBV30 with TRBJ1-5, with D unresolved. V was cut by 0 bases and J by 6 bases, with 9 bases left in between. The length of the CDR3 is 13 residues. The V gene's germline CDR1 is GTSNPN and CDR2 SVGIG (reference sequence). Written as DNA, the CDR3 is TGTGCCTGGAGTGTACCTCCGAGTCAGCCCCAGCATTTT. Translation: CAWSVPPSQPQHF.

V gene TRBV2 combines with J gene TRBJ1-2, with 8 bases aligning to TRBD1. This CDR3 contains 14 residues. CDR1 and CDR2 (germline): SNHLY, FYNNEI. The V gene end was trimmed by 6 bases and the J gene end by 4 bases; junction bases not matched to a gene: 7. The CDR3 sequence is CASSQTGETYGYTF. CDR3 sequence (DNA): TGTGCCAGCAGCCAGACAGGGGAAACCTATGGCTACACCTTC.

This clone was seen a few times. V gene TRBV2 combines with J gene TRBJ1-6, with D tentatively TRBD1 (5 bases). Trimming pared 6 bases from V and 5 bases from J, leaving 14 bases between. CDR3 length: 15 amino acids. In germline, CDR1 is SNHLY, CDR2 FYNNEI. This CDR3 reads CASRAWGGDNSPLHF. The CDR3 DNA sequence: TGTGCCAGCAGGGCCTGGGGGGGAGATAATTCACCCCTCCACTTT.

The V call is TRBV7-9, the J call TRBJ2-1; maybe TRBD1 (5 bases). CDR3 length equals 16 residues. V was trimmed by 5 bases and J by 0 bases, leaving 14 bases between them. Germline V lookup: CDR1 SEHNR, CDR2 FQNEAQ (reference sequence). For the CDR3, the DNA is TGTGCCAGCAGCATAGTGACAGCTGCCTCCTACAATGAGCAGTTCTTC. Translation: CASSIVTAASYNEQFF.

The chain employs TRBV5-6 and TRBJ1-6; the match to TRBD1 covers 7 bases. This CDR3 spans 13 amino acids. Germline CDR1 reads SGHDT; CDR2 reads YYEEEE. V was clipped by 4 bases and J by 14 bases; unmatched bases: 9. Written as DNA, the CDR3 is TGTGCCAGCAGCCCCAGGGGGTTCGGGGCCCTCCACTTT. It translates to CASSPRGFGALHF.

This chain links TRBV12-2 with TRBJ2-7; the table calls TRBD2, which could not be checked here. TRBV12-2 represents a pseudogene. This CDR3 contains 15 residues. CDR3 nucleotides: TGTGCAAGTCGCTTTGGCGGGGCACCCTCCTACGAGCAGTACTTC. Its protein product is CASRFGGAPSYEQYF.